This T cell receptor (beta chain) was identified in a study of T cells in Graves' hyperthyroidism and ophthalmopathy. In the study overall: Specimen type is peripheral blood, collected at initial diagnosis prior to any treatment. Study-wide results and limits: Ophthalmopathy stood apart from stable hyperthyroidism in a 13 V-J model. Most thyroid clonotypes expanded above 0.001 were also detected in blood.

This clonotype has a count of ten or more. What it recognizes is unknown. Researchers amplified the TCR beta CDR3 regions from RNA transcripts. The HTBI primer set drove a first-round RT-PCR of the TCR CDR3. TCRdb re-derived calls from the multiplex PCR reads in MiXCR, one entry per CDR3 protein. Seen here are hundreds of thousands of distinct CDR3 sequences, around a quarter observed once, and the top ten hold about 10%. Germline loops: CDR1 SNHLY, CDR2 FYNNEI. J gave up 3 bases and V 4 bases, and 2 bases lay outside the gene matches. The CDR3 extends over 13 amino acids. Exclusion of a patient resulted from uncontrolled infection, other autoimmune disease, pregnancy or lactation.

Specimen: blood. The chain uses TRBV2 and TRBJ2-5, with 7 positions matching TRBD1. The receptor's source is a woman aged 25 to 39 with Graves' ophthalmopathy. CDR3 loop: CASSGDSKETQYF. Written as DNA, the CDR3 is TGTGCCAGCAGTGGGGACAGTAAAGAGACCCAGTACTTC. Looking up the rest from reference TRBV2 and TRBJ2-5 gives the full variable domain: EPEVTQTPSHQVTQMGQEVILRCVPISNHLYFYWYRQILGQKVEFLVSFYNNEISEKSEIFDDQFSVERPDGSNFTLKIRSTKLEDSAMYFCASSGDSKETQYFGPGTRLLVL.